Sequencing of this T cell receptor (delta chain) was carried out in a study of Vγ9Vδ2 T cells in congenital toxoplasmosis (dated by TCRdb to 2020 to 2023). Study-wide context: Congenital toxoplasmosis was diagnosed using IgG, IgM and IgA serology, Western blot and an in-house interferon-gamma release assay. TCR sequencing was performed on five or six infected and over nine uninfected infants at 2 months and on 3 infected and 4 uninfected infants at 1 year. Gamma and delta chain CDR3 repertoires of sorted blood gammadelta T cells were compared between congenitally T. gondii-infected and uninfected infants. Repertoires were sequenced from infants at 2 months after birth and at 1 year of age.

Template-switch reverse transcription with SuperScript II was used to generate cDNA, with TRGC- and TRDC-specific primers combined in a single tube. The TRGC primer was designed to bind both the TRGC1 and TRGC2 constant genes. TRG and TRD amplification used the KAPA Real-Time Library Amplification Kit, with AMPure XP bead purification between steps. Index PCR with the Nextera XT Index Kit was used to attach Illumina sequencing adapters. An Illumina MiSeq with the V2 300 kit was used to sequence the TRG and TRD amplicons, producing 150 bp paired-end reads. Per the authors' processing: Before any further analysis, FastQC version 0.11.8 was used to assess read quality. Reads were aligned against the TRG or TRD reference genes from GenBank, and CDR3 sequences were constructed using MiXCR version 3.0.3. Default MiXCR settings were kept, except that 3 rather than 5 consecutive nucleotides were used to assemble TRDD gene segments. N additions, CDR3 length, J segment length and clonotype sharing between samples were calculated with VDJtools version 1.2.1. Out-of-frame CDR3 sequences and those containing stop codons were excluded from analysis. To look for overlap, the infant repertoires were checked against previously published Vgamma9Vdelta2 repertoires from fetal, cord blood and adult blood. TCRdb reanalyzed the public reads with the CATT caller, and identical DNA sequences were merged afterwards. The V and J calls and clone size are TCRdb's, not the authors'. The sample yields about 950 delta-chain clones; about 20% were counted once. More than 15% of the sample lies in the top ten.

Summary of the overall study and its limitations: Germline-encoded fetal-type TRDV2 CDR3 sequences seemed more prevalent in infected than uninfected 2-month-old infants, suggesting an in utero expansion footprint. Two months was the earliest age with enough suitable sample material for TCR repertoire analysis, so newborn repertoires were not sequenced. High prevalence of a public TRGV9 clonotype was observed in both infected and uninfected infants. Repertoire differences between infected and uninfected infants were less clearly seen at 1 year of age than at 2 months. At 2 months, TRGV9 and TRDV2 CDR3s of infected infants appeared to carry fewer N additions than uninfected infants, especially TRDV2-TRDJ1 sequences.

The germline V gene sets CDR1 to TSWWSYY and CDR2 to QGS. V is trimmed back by 7 bases and J by 0 bases, and the junction contains 7 bases that no gene match accounts for. The CDR3 has 16 amino acids, counting the end cysteine and phenylalanine. Of the read, only the CDR3 DNA is kept; its 48 bases are in frame from base 1. The same treatment, consisting of spiramycin and/or pyrimethamine plus sulfadiazine plus folinic acid, was given to mothers of infected and uninfected infants alike. Every infant, whether infected or uninfected, was delivered at term, after more than 37 weeks of gestation. Around 1,000 uL of blood was processed into PBMCs by Lymphoprep gradient centrifugation, after which the PBMCs were cryopreserved in liquid nitrogen and shipped to Belgium. After thawing, the PBMCs were labeled with Zombie NIR viability dye and stained with antibodies against CD3, TCR gammadelta, Vgamma9 and Vdelta2. CD3+ TCRgammadelta+ T cells were sorted on a FACSAria III with a mean purity of around 98%. For each sample, the RNeasy Micro Kit was used to isolate RNA from some 10,000 sorted gammadelta T cells. The study infants had mothers who were enrolled with primary T. gondii infection during pregnancy. Infant peripheral blood was collected at an outpatient microbiology and virology center in Pavia, Italy.

Taking its sample share into account, this clone is large (0.1 to 1%). Its target antigen remains unknown. Per-base quality was not reported, and no clone a single base away is much larger than it. Sequencing was performed on gamma-delta T cells from blood. This clonotype originated in a child under 10 years old born to a mother with Toxoplasma gondii infection during pregnancy, either congenitally infected or uninfected (not recorded which). Here the chain combines TRDV1 and TRDJ1; 11 nucleotides in the junction match TRDD3. The CDR3 reads CALVGGGYAYTDKLIF. The nucleotide sequence reads as follows: TGTGCTCTTGTAGGTGGGGGATACGCATACACCGATAAACTCATCTTT.